This T cell receptor beta chain came from a study of blood T cell repertoires in COVID-19. Study-wide background: The United States, Italy and Spain supplied acute and convalescent COVID-19 samples. Sample material is recorded as cDNA or gDNA derived from T cells, B-cell-depleted T cells, or PBMCs.

Germline V gene data show CDR1 as SNHLY and CDR2 as FYNNEI. This CDR3 region has 15 residues. V lost 8 bases and J 5 bases, leaving 21 bases between the germline ends. Repertoires were generated with immunoSEQ multiplex PCR, while TCRdb's copy carries only in-frame clones and drops some. The profile shows some 160,000 clones, around 82% of them singletons. The sequence was collected from a man between 65 and 85 years old with active or convalescent COVID-19. The rearrangement links TRBV2 to TRBJ1-1; D not certain. The source material was peripheral blood. In nucleotides, the CDR3 is TGTGCCAGCGAGGCGGGTGGCAGCCTGGAAACTGAAGCTTTCTTT. It translates to CASEAGGSLETEAFF.